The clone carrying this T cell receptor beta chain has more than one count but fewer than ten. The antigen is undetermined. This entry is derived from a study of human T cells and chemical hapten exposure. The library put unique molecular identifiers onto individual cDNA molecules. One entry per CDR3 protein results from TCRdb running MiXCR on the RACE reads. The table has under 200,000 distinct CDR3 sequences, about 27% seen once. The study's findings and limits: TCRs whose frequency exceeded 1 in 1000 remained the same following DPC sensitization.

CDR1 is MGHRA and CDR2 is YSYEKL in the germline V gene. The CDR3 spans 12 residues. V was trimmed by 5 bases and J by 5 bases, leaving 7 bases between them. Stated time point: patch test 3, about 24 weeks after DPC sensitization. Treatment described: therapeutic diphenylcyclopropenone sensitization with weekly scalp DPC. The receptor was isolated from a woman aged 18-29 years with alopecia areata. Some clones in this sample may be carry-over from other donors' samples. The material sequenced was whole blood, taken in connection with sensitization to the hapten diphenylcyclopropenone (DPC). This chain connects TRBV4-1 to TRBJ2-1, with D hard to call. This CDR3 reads CASSGPDNEQFF. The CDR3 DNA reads TGCGCCAGCAGCGGACCTGACAATGAGCAGTTCTTC.